This record looks at one T cell receptor (beta chain) sequence and its context. Per the germline V gene, CDR1 is SGHDN and CDR2 is FVKESK. The CDR3 has 13 residues. The junction had 2 bases not matched to a gene; V was cut back by 4 bases and J by 6 bases. The repertoire was sequenced with immunoSEQ multiplex PCR; TCRdb's copy has only in-frame clones and lacks some. The sample records about 88,000 clones, roughly 92% being singletons. This specimen belongs to a study of technical replicates of blood from a handful of donors. The specimen was T cells isolated from PBMCs. This chain connects TRBV14 to TRBJ1-2, with 10 positions matching TRBD1. This receptor was obtained from a human donor in good health. CDR3 region: CASSPGTGDGYTF. DNA of the CDR3: TGTGCCAGCAGCCCCGGGACAGGGGATGGCTACACCTTC.